This T cell receptor (beta chain) was sequenced in a study of T cells in Graves' hyperthyroidism and ophthalmopathy. General study findings and limits: Blood also showed most of the thyroid clonotypes that were expanded above 0.001. The model forecast ophthalmopathy, anticipating it by a median approximately 7 months before onset.

The investigators amplified TCR beta CDR3 regions from RNA transcripts. When the TCR CDR3 underwent first-round RT-PCR, the HTBI primer set was used. MiXCR, run by TCRdb on the multiplex PCR reads, gives a single entry per CDR3 protein. Seen here are over 700,000 distinct CDR3 sequences, 30% to 40% observed once, and the top ten hold less than 35%. Germline V CDR1 and CDR2: SGHVS, FQNEAQ. The CDR3 contains 12 residues. Trimming left V 6 bases short and J 3 bases short, with 8 bases between. Remarks on this clonotype: What it recognizes is unknown. A much larger clone sits a single nucleotide away, making a read error possible.

Using around 10 ml of fresh peripheral blood, PBMCs were prepared. The clonotype comes from a woman aged 40-49 years with Graves' hyperthyroidism. This chain joins TRBV7-8 and TRBJ1-1; D ambiguous. The sequencing sample was made of blood. This chain's CDR3 is CASSFWYTEAFF. CDR3 DNA: TGTGCCAGCAGTTTCTGGTACACTGAAGCTTTCTTT.